Listed below are T cell receptor beta chains from one sample, sequenced in a study of T-cell memory formation after mild COVID-19. TCRdb reanalysed the 5' RACE reads using MiXCR and keeps one entry per CDR3 protein. The sample holds a few hundred thousand distinct CDR3 sequences, around 10% seen once. The specimen sequenced was PBMCs or a T cell subset sorted from them (not recorded which). All receptors derive from a young man who had mild COVID-19 (a few samples of this study predate the infection). Cell type and time point are not known. Each CDR3 is given with its conserved first and last residue. A D gene is named only where the DNA matches it firmly. Clone size appears in some rows only: once, few, many, or a class for an expanded clone.

d_gene | abundance | len | j_gene | v_gene | CDR3aa | CDR3nt
. | many | 10 | TRBJ2-5 | TRBV6-1 | CASSEVAQYF | TGTGCCAGCAGTGAAGTGGCCCAGTACTTC
. | . | 14 | TRBJ1-1 | TRBV7-8 | CASSLVSGVSEAFF | TGTGCCAGCAGCTTAGTAAGTGGGGTCTCTGAAGCTTTCTTT
. | . | 14 | TRBJ2-5 | TRBV11-2 | CASSLRPGQETQYF | TGTGCCAGCAGCTTACGACCGGGCCAAGAGACCCAGTACTTC
TRBD2 | . | 15 | TRBJ2-3 | TRBV20-1 | CSVGLPGGKTDTQYF | TGCAGTGTAGGCCTCCCGGGAGGCAAAACAGATACGCAGTATTTT
. | few | 14 | TRBJ2-5 | TRBV5-4 | CASSSYRVGETQYF | TGTGCCAGCAGCTCGTACAGGGTCGGGGAGACCCAGTACTTC
. | many | 15 | TRBJ2-5 | TRBV20-1 | CSARRDARNGETQYF | TGCAGTGCTAGAAGGGACGCTCGAAACGGCGAGACCCAGTACTTC
. | few | 11 | TRBJ2-2 | TRBV24-1 | CATSGGWELFF | TGTGCCACCAGCGGTGGCTGGGAGCTGTTTTTT
. | few | 16 | TRBJ2-3 | TRBV5-1 | CASSLGVRDRTDTQYF | TGCGCCAGCAGCTTGGGGGTCCGGGACCGCACAGATACGCAGTATTTT
. | . | 17 | TRBJ1-2 | TRBV7-9 | CASSSTGEGQRTYGYTF | TGTGCCAGCAGCTCAACGGGGGAAGGACAGCGCACCTATGGCTACACCTTC
. | . | 14 | TRBJ2-4 | TRBV3-1 | CASSQSGSKNIQYF | TGTGCCAGCAGCCAATCGGGCAGTAAAAACATTCAGTACTTC
. | few | 14 | TRBJ2-5 | TRBV7-3 | CASSSDPAQETQYF | TGTGCCAGCAGCTCCGACCCAGCTCAAGAGACCCAGTACTTC
. | few | 13 | TRBJ1-2 | TRBV13 | CASSLDVLYGYTF | TGTGCCAGCAGCTTGGACGTTCTCTATGGCTACACCTTC
TRBD1 | many | 14 | TRBJ2-3 | TRBV24-1 | CATGTEHSTDTQYF | TGTGCCACCGGGACAGAGCATAGCACAGATACGCAGTATTTT
. | . | 11 | TRBJ1-2 | TRBV7-9 | CASSAYYGYTF | TGTGCCAGCAGCGCCTACTATGGCTACACCTTC
TRBD1 | . | 16 | TRBJ1-5 | TRBV7-2 | CASSLGGTGENQPQHF | TGTGCCAGCAGCTTAGGAGGGACAGGGGAGAATCAGCCCCAGCATTTT
. | many | 14 | TRBJ2-2 | TRBV12-3/TRBV12-4 | CASSLRLNTGELFF | TGTGCCAGCAGTTTGAGGCTTAACACCGGGGAGCTGTTTTTT
. | . | 14 | TRBJ2-7 | TRBV19 | CASSLGHEIGEQYF | TGTGCCAGTAGTTTAGGACACGAAATCGGCGAGCAGTACTTC
. | . | 15 | TRBJ2-3 | TRBV5-6 | CASSLDRPDTDTQYF | TGTGCCAGCAGCTTGGACAGGCCAGACACAGATACGCAGTATTTT
. | . | 15 | TRBJ1-4 | TRBV5-1 | CASSPDGATNEKLFF | TGCGCCAGCAGCCCGGACGGTGCAACTAATGAAAAACTGTTTTTT
. | . | 14 | TRBJ2-3 | TRBV20-1 | CSARGPLRADTQYF | TGCAGTGCTAGGGGACCCTTGAGAGCGGATACGCAGTATTTT
. | many | 17 | TRBJ2-2 | TRBV5-1 | CASSASPGAPNTGELFF | TGCGCCAGCAGCGCAAGCCCAGGGGCCCCGAACACCGGGGAGCTGTTTTTT
. | . | 15 | TRBJ1-5 | TRBV12-3/TRBV12-4 | CASSFSRNIHQPQHF | TGTGCCAGCAGTTTCTCACGGAACATTCATCAGCCCCAGCATTTT
TRBD1 | . | 17 | TRBJ1-4 | TRBV15 | CATSRQMGTGANEKLFF | TGTGCCACCAGCAGGCAGATGGGGACAGGAGCGAATGAAAAACTGTTTTTT
. | many | 16 | TRBJ2-2 | TRBV7-2 | CASMRRAVLATGELFF | TGTGCCAGCATGAGACGGGCAGTCCTCGCCACCGGGGAGCTGTTTTTT
. | few | 15 | TRBJ2-4 | TRBV7-9 | CASREGLGAKNIQYF | TGTGCCAGCAGAGAGGGGTTGGGAGCCAAAAACATTCAGTACTTC
TRBD2 | . | 18 | TRBJ2-3 | TRBV4-1 | CASSQDGASGVNTDTQYF | TGCGCCAGCAGCCAAGATGGGGCTAGCGGGGTTAACACAGATACGCAGTATTTT
TRBD1 | many | 17 | TRBJ1-4 | TRBV12-3/TRBV12-4 | CASSPGQGLATNEKLFF | TGTGCCAGCAGTCCGGGACAGGGGCTAGCAACTAATGAAAAACTGTTTTTT
. | . | 14 | TRBJ2-1 | TRBV12-3/TRBV12-4 | CATLRNGAYNEQFF | TGTGCCACCTTACGAAACGGGGCCTACAATGAGCAGTTCTTC
. | . | 15 | TRBJ2-1 | TRBV7-9 | CASSLPGLSYNEQFF | TGTGCCAGCAGCTTACCGGGCCTCTCCTACAATGAGCAGTTCTTC
. | . | 15 | TRBJ2-3 | TRBV15 | CATSRAGGQADTQYF | TGTGCCACCAGCAGAGCTGGCGGTCAGGCAGATACGCAGTATTTT
TRBD1 | few | 15 | TRBJ1-1 | TRBV20-1 | CSARWGTGSWTEAFF | TGCAGTGCTAGGTGGGGGACAGGGTCGTGGACTGAAGCTTTCTTT
. | . | 13 | TRBJ2-5 | TRBV27 | CASSARGLETQYF | TGTGCCAGCAGTGCCAGGGGCCTGGAGACCCAGTACTTC
. | . | 14 | TRBJ1-1 | TRBV5-5 | CASSIDVGNTEAFF | TGTGCCAGCAGCATTGATGTCGGGAACACTGAAGCTTTCTTT
. | few | 16 | TRBJ1-2 | TRBV4-3 | CASSPQRGRGVHGYTF | TGCGCCAGCAGCCCCCAACGGGGGCGCGGGGTCCATGGCTACACCTTC
. | . | 17 | TRBJ1-2 | TRBV5-6 | CASSAPHAGDPSYGYTF | TGTGCCAGCAGCGCCCCCCACGCAGGGGATCCCTCCTATGGCTACACCTTC
TRBD1 | . | 14 | TRBJ1-5 | TRBV29-1 | CSVGTDHSNQPQHF | TGCAGCGTGGGGACAGATCATAGCAATCAGCCCCAGCATTTT
TRBD1 | many | 15 | TRBJ1-5 | TRBV12-3/TRBV12-4 | CASSGTGSTNQPQHF | TGTGCCAGCAGTGGGACAGGGAGTACAAACCAGCCCCAGCATTTT
. | few | 14 | TRBJ1-2 | TRBV9 | CASSVEAAYYGYTF | TGTGCCAGCAGCGTAGAGGCCGCTTACTATGGCTACACCTTC
TRBD2 | . | 16 | TRBJ2-5 | TRBV12-3/TRBV12-4 | CASSLTRSGGEETQYF | TGTGCCAGCAGTCTCACCCGGAGCGGGGGGGAAGAGACCCAGTACTTC
. | many | 15 | TRBJ2-3 | TRBV20-1 | CSARITGHVSDTQYF | TGCAGTGCTAGAATAACCGGACACGTAAGCGATACGCAGTATTTT
. | few | 14 | TRBJ1-4 | TRBV7-2 | CASSLGGGNEKLFF | TGTGCCAGCAGCTTAGGAGGGGGTAATGAAAAACTGTTTTTT
TRBD2 | few | 11 | TRBJ2-3 | TRBV20-1 | CSAAGVDTQYF | TGCAGTGCTGCGGGGGTGGATACGCAGTATTTT
TRBD1 | . | 15 | TRBJ2-2 | TRBV12-3/TRBV12-4 | CASRGQGAFGGELFF | TGTGCCAGCAGGGGACAGGGGGCATTTGGCGGGGAGCTGTTTTTT
. | . | 18 | TRBJ1-6 | TRBV6-1 | CATDHRPGHWGSNSPLHF | TGTGCCACCGATCACCGCCCCGGACACTGGGGCTCCAATTCACCCCTCCACTTT
. | few | 16 | TRBJ2-3 | TRBV7-9 | CASSFLPGPGTDTQYF | TGTGCCAGCAGCTTTCTTCCGGGGCCCGGCACAGATACGCAGTATTTT
TRBD1 | . | 15 | TRBJ2-1 | TRBV24-1 | CATSDYGTGGDEQFF | TGTGCCACCAGTGATTACGGGACAGGGGGCGATGAGCAGTTCTTC
. | few | 14 | TRBJ2-1 | TRBV6-5 | CASSQNTANNEQFF | TGTGCCAGCAGTCAGAACACGGCTAACAATGAGCAGTTCTTC
TRBD1 | few | 15 | TRBJ1-2 | TRBV5-1 | CASSRQTGGVDGYTF | TGCGCCAGCAGCAGGCAAACAGGGGGCGTCGATGGCTACACCTTC
TRBD1 | many | 12 | TRBJ1-2 | TRBV15 | CATSLDRGGYTF | TGTGCCACCAGCTTAGACAGGGGCGGCTACACCTTC